This T cell receptor (beta chain) was captured by sequencing in a study of regulatory T cells in long-lasting Graves disease (TCRdb year 2021). At the level of the whole study: Persistent Graves' disease meant more than 5 years of antithyroid drug treatment with TSH receptor autoantibodies that stayed positive. The study was registered as a clinical trial and conducted in China. This study used TCR sequencing and RNA sequencing of peripheral blood to compare persistent Graves' disease patients against newly diagnosed Graves' disease patients. In the clinical cohort, patients with persistent Graves' disease had used antithyroid drugs for an average of about 9.3 years. A total of about 33 samples underwent TCR sequencing, from about 13 patients with persistent Graves' disease and approximately 20 patients with newly diagnosed Graves' disease.

The time point label corresponds to: persistent/refractory GD, antithyroid drugs over 5 years with positive TRAb. RNA was extracted from PBMCs in TRIzol for both TCR sequencing and RNA sequencing. The diagnosis of Graves' disease followed American Thyroid Association guidelines. Patients were recruited from an endocrinology department in Xi'an, China. From each patient, around 9 milliliters of peripheral blood was collected into an EDTA anticoagulant tube. Ficoll Paque Plus density gradient separation was used to isolate PBMCs, and no additional T cell sorting was done. RNA quality was checked with an Agilent 2100 Bioanalyzer and agarose gel, and concentration with a NanoDrop 2000. About this clonotype itself: This clone's antigen is unknown. The sample holds no much larger clone one base away, and base qualities are not on file.

The CDR3 runs 14 residues from the cysteine to the phenylalanine. Only CDR3 DNA remains: 42 bases, in frame from the first base. Trimming at the junction amounts to 2 bases on V and 4 bases on J, and the germline ends lie 14 bases apart. Reading the germline V gene (reference sequence) gives CDR1 GTSNPN and CDR2 SVGIG. Library preparation used multiplex PCR. The data were produced on an Illumina HiSeq 4000. CDR3 regions were amplified by Arm-PCR with iRepertoire HTBI primers to construct TCR beta libraries. Before sequencing, the PCR products went through gel purification. The published analysis was carried out like this. Gene usage analysis of CDR3 amino acid clonotypes used the approximately 56 TRBV and around 13 TRBJ segments found across samples. COPE and FqMerger were used to merge filtered high-quality paired reads into contigs. BLAST was used to align contigs to the IMGT TRBV, TRBD and TRBJ reference genes, and CDR3 was defined following IMGT. Any clonotype with a frequency above 0.1% was counted as a highly expanded clone. Shannon entropy served as the measure of repertoire diversity, while the Gini coefficient captured V-J evenness. Clonotypes shared by more than one individual were considered public. The public reads were run again by TCRdb, first through fastp at Q25 and then through MiXCR, and only productive beta chains were kept. Every distinct CDR3 protein forms one entry, paired with its most common genes and DNA. The V and J calls come from TCRdb's annotation, not from the publication. The sample table holds 600,000 to 800,000 distinct CDR3 sequences, of which 25% to 30% were seen once. The top ten constitute around 42% of the sample.

Here is what the overall study found, with its caveats: The study examined only peripheral blood because the primary lesion, thyroid tissue, could not be accessed. Lower TCR Shannon entropy and fewer highly expanded clones were observed in persistent Graves' disease patients than in newly diagnosed patients, which suggested clonal expansion. Persistent disease showed preferential use of TRBV28, TRBJ1-2 and TRBJ2-5, whereas newly diagnosed disease favored TRBV20-1 and TRBJ2-1. The authors noted that the small sample size was a limitation that may lower accuracy. Sequencing and analysis were restricted to the TCR beta chain. Patients with persistent disease shared more public clonotypes (about 2,900) than newly diagnosed patients did (around 980).

The TCR originated in a female donor with Graves disease. The sequence is built from TRBV30 and TRBJ1-2, with an unclear D gene assignment. The sequencing used peripheral blood mononuclear cells (PBMCs), collected when the disease was refractory, from a patient treated with antithyroid drugs. The CDR3 corresponds to CAWSQSSGSYGYTF. The bases read TGTGCCTGGAGTCAAAGCTCGGGGAGCTATGGCTACACCTTC.